This T cell receptor (beta chain) was captured by sequencing in a study of blood T cell repertoires in COVID-19. The protocol was immunoSEQ multiplex PCR, while the TCRdb copy is restricted to in-frame clones and leaves out a portion. The profile covers around 50,000 clones, with around 78% appearing a single time and roughly 5.7% taken by the ten largest. Sequencing input: peripheral blood. The sequence derives from a human donor in a cohort sampled during active COVID-19.

CDR3 DNA: TGTGCCTGGATTCCACCGACGGCCCCTCGGGTCGGTGGCTACACCTTC. Translating it yields CAWIPPTAPRVGGYTF. The chain combines TRBV30 with TRBJ1-2, with D uncertain. Germline CDR1 GTSNPN, CDR2 SVGIG (reference sequence). Trimming took 4 bases from V and 7 from J, leaving 25 bases between them. The CDR3 covers 16 residues.